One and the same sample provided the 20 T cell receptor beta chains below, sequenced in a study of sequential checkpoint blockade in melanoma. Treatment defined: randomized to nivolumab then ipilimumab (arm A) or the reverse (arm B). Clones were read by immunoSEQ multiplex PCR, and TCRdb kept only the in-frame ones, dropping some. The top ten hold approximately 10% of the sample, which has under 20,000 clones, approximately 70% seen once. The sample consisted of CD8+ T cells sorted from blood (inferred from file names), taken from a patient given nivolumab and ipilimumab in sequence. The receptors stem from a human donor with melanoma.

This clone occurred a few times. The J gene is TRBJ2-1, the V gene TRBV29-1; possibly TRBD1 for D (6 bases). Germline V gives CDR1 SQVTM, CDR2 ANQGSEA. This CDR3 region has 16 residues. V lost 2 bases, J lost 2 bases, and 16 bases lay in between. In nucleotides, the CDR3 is TGCAGCGTTGAATCCCCTGAACAGGGTGCCTACAATGAGCAGTTCTTC. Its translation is CSVESPEQGAYNEQFF.

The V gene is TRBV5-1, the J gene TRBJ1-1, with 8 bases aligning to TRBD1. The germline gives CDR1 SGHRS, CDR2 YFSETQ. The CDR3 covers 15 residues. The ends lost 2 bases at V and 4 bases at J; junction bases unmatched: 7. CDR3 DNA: TGCGCCAGCAGCTTCCTGAGTCAGGGGGCCACTGAAGCTTTCTTT. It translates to CASSFLSQGATEAFF.

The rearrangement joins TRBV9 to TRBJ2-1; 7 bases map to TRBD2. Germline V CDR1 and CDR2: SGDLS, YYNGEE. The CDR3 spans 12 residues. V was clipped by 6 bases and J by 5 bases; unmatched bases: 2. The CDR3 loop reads CASTAGDNEQFF. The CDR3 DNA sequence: TGTGCCAGCACTGCGGGAGACAATGAGCAGTTCTTC. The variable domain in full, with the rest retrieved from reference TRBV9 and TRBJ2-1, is DSGVTQTPKHLITATGQRVTLRCSPRSGDLSVYWYQQSLDQGLQFLIQYYNGEERAKGNILERFSAQQFPDLHSELNLSSLELGDSALYFCASTAGDNEQFFGPGTRLTVL.

The CDR3 protein is CSVDRNTEAFF. Written as DNA, the CDR3 is TGCAGCGTTGACAGGAACACTGAAGCTTTCTTT. The V gene is TRBV29-1, the J gene TRBJ1-1; D unresolved. The germline V gene encodes CDR1 SQVTM and CDR2 ANQGSEA. The ends were cut back, 3 bases at V and 1 base at J, with 3 bases in the middle. This CDR3 is built from 11 residues.

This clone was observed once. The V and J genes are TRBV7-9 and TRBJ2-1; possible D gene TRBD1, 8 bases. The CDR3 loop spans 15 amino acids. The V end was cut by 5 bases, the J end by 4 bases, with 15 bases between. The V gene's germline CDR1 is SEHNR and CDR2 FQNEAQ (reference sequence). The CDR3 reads CASSPGQGGYNEQFF. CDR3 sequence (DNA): TGTGCCAGCAGCCCTGGACAGGGAGGGTACAATGAGCAGTTCTTC.

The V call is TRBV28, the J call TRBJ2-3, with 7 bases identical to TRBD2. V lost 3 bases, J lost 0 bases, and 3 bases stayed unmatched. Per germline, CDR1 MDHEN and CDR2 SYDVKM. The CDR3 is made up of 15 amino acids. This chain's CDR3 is CASSFRDYSTDTQYF. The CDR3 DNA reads TGTGCCAGCAGTTTCAGGGACTATAGCACAGATACGCAGTATTTT.

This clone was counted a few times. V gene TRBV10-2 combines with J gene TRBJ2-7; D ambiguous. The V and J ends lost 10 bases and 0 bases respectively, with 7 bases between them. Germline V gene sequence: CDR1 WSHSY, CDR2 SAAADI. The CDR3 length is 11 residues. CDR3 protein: CATGPSYEQYF. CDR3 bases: TGCGCCACCGGTCCCTCCTACGAGCAGTACTTC.

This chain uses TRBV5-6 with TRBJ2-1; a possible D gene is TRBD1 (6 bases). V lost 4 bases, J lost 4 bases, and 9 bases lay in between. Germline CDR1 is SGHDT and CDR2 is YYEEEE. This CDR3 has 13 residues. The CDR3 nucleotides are TGTGCCAGCAGCCCTGGACAGTACAATGAGCAGTTCTTC. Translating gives CASSPGQYNEQFF.

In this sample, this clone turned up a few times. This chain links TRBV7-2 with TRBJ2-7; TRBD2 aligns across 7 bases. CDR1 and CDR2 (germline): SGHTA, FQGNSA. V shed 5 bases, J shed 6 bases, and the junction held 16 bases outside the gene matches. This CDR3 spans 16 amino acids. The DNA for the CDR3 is TGTGCCAGCAGCGCATCCCTAGCGGAGACGCTAATCGAGCAGTACTTC. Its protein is CASSASLAETLIEQYF.

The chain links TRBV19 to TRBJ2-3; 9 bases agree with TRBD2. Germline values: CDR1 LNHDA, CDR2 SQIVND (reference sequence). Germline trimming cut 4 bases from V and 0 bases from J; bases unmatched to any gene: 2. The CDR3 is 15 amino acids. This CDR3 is CASSRLAVSTDTQYF. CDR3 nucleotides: TGTGCCAGTAGTAGACTAGCGGTTAGCACAGATACGCAGTATTTT.

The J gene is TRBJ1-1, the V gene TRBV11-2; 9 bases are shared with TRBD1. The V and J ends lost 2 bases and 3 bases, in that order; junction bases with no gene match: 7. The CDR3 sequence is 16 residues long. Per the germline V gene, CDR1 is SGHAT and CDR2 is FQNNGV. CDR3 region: CASSLQKWTGDTEAFF. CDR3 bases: TGTGCCAGCAGCTTACAAAAATGGACAGGGGACACTGAAGCTTTCTTT.

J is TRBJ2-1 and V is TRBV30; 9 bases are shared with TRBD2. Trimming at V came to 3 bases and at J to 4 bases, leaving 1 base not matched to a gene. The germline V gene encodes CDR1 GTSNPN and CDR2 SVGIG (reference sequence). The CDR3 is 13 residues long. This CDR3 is CAWRTSGYNEQFF. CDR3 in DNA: TGTGCCTGGAGGACTAGCGGATACAATGAGCAGTTCTTC.

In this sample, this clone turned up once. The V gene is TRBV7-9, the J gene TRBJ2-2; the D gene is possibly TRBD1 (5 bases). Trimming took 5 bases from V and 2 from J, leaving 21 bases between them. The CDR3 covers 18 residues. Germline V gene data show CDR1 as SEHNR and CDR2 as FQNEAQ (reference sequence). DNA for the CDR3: TGTGCCAGCAGCCCTAGGCTGGCGACAGTGTTTAACACCGGGGAGCTGTTTTTT. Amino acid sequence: CASSPRLATVFNTGELFF.

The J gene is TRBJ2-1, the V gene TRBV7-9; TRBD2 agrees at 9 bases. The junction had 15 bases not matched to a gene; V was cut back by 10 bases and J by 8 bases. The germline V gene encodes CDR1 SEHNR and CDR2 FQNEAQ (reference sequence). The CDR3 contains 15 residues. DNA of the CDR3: TGTGCCACCAGGGATCCGGGACTAGCTAGTGATGAGCAGTTCTTC. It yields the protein CATRDPGLASDEQFF.

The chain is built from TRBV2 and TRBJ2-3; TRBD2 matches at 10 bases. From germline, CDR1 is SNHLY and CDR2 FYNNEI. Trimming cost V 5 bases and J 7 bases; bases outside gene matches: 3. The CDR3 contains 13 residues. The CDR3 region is CASSRGLANTQYF. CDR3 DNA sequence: TGTGCCAGCAGTCGGGGACTAGCGAATACGCAGTATTTT.

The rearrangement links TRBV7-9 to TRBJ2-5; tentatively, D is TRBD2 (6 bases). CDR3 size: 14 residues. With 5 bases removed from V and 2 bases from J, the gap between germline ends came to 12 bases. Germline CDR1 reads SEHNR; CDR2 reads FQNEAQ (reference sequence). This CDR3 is CASSRVTSQETQYF. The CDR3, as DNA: TGTGCCAGCAGCCGGGTGACTAGTCAAGAGACCCAGTACTTC.

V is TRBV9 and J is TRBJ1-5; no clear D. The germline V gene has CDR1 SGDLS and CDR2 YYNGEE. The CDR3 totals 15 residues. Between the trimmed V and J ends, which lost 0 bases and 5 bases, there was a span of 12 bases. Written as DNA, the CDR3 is TGTGCCAGCAGCGTAGGGAGTGAAGGATATCAGCCCCAGCATTTT. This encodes CASSVGSEGYQPQHF.

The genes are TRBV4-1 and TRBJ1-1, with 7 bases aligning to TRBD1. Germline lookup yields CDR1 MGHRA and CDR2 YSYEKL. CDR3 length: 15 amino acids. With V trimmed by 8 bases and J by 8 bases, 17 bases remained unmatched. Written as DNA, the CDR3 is TGCGCCAGCGGGTGGGGGGACAGAGGCTTAGGCGAAGCTTTCTTT. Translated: CASGWGDRGLGEAFF.

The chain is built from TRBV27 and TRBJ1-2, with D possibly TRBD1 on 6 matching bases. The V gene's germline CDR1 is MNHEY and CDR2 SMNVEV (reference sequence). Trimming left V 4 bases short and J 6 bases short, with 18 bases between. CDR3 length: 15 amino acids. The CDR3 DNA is TGTGCCAGCAGTTCGGTCCCACAGGGAACGGATGGCTACACCTTC. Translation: CASSSVPQGTDGYTF.

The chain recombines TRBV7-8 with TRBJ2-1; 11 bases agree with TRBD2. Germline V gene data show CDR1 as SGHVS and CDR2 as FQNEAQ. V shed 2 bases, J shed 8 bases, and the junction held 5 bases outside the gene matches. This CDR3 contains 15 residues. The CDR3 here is CASSLTSGRVDEQFF. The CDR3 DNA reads TGTGCCAGCAGCTTAACTAGCGGGAGAGTTGATGAGCAGTTCTTC.